The next 18 T cell receptor beta chains were all read from a single sample in a study of cytomegalovirus exposure and HLA in healthy donors. PCR employed 60 Vbeta and 13 Jbeta primers. Sequencing used immunoSEQ multiplex PCR; TCRdb keeps in-frame clones, though not all of them. Here the sample spans about 180,000 clones, around 82% being singletons. The specimen sequenced was PBMCs. The receptors stem from a man aged 25 to 45 in good health and CMV-seronegative.

This chain connects TRBV5-4 to TRBJ1-3, with unresolved D. This CDR3 is 14 amino acids long. Germline CDR1 reads SGHNT; CDR2 reads YYREEE (reference sequence). V lost 3 bases, J lost 1 base, and 8 bases lay in between. The CDR3 coding sequence is TGTGCCAGCAGCTCCAGTTCATCTGGAAACACCATATATTTT. Its protein is CASSSSSSGNTIYF.

The chain is built from TRBV6-5 and TRBJ1-2, with 8 bases identical to TRBD1. The germline gives CDR1 MNHEY, CDR2 SVGAGI. The ends lost 6 bases at V and 5 bases at J; junction bases unmatched: 5. This CDR3 is 13 amino acids long. The CDR3 region is CASRHDRGYGYTF. CDR3 in DNA: TGTGCCAGCAGACACGACAGGGGTTATGGCTACACCTTC.

The J gene is TRBJ2-7, the V gene TRBV9; D gene unclear. V lost 0 bases and J 0 bases, leaving 7 bases between the germline ends. CDR1 is SGDLS and CDR2 is YYNGEE in the germline V gene. The CDR3 extends over 14 amino acids. CDR3 in DNA: TGTGCCAGCAGCGTAGTGGAGTTCTCCTACGAGCAGTACTTC. This sequence encodes CASSVVEFSYEQYF.

The chain recombines TRBV6-4 with TRBJ2-1, with D perhaps matching TRBD2 (5 bases). This CDR3 comprises 16 residues. CDR1 and CDR2 (germline): MRHNA, SNTAGT. Trimming took off 5 bases at V and 0 bases at J, with 14 bases between the two ends. CDR3 sequence: CASSRAWRASYNEQFF. CDR3 DNA: TGTGCCAGCAGTCGAGCATGGCGGGCCTCCTACAATGAGCAGTTCTTC.

The chain combines TRBV7-2 with TRBJ1-5; 11 nucleotides line up with TRBD1. Trimming cost V 2 bases and J 6 bases; bases outside gene matches: 12. Germline assignment: CDR1 SGHTA and CDR2 FQGNSA. This CDR3 region has 18 residues. CDR3 sequence reads: CASSLPFRDRGLSQPQHF. As DNA, the CDR3 is TGTGCCAGCAGCTTACCCTTCCGGGACAGGGGGTTATCTCAGCCCCAGCATTTT.

The chain carries TRBV30 and TRBJ1-1, with no clear D. CDR1 and CDR2 (germline): GTSNPN, SVGIG (reference sequence). The CDR3 runs 14 residues. V lost 2 bases, J lost 4 bases, and 14 bases lay in between. Here the CDR3 DNA reads TGTGCCTGGAGTACCCAGTTGGGAGCCACTGAAGCTTTCTTT. It codes for CAWSTQLGATEAFF.

The gene calls are TRBV18 and TRBJ2-1, with D uncertain. Trimming removed 4 bases from V and 5 bases from J, with 6 bases in between. The germline V gene encodes CDR1 KGHSH and CDR2 LQKENI. The CDR3 consists of 12 residues. CDR3 amino acids: CASSQVDNEQFF. The CDR3 DNA reads TGTGCCAGCTCACAAGTAGACAATGAGCAGTTCTTC.

J is TRBJ1-2 and V is TRBV5-1; D may be TRBD1 (6 bases). Trimming shortened V by 3 bases and J by 8 bases, and 17 bases separated the two germline ends. The germline CDR1 and CDR2 sequences are SGHRS and YFSETQ. This CDR3 contains 14 residues. The CDR3 sequence: CASSSQDSLGGYTF. The CDR3 DNA sequence: TGCGCCAGCAGCTCGCAGGACAGTTTGGGGGGCTACACCTTC. The variable domain in full, with the rest retrieved from reference TRBV5-1 and TRBJ1-2, is KAGVTQTPRYLIKTRGQQVTLSCSPISGHRSVSWYQQTPGQGLQFLFEYFSETQRNKGNFPGRFSGRQFSNSRSEMNVSTLELGDSALYLCASSSQDSLGGYTFGSGTRLTVV.

The J gene is TRBJ2-7, the V gene TRBV6-5, with 11 bases fitting TRBD2. V shed 6 bases, J shed 3 bases, and the junction held 4 bases outside the gene matches. CDR1 and CDR2 (germline): MNHEY, SVGAGI. This CDR3 contains 14 residues. CDR3 protein: CASSDSGGDYEQYF. The CDR3 DNA is TGTGCCAGCAGCGATAGCGGGGGGGACTACGAGCAGTACTTC.

V gene TRBV29-1 combines with J gene TRBJ2-6; a possible D gene is TRBD2 (5 bases). From germline, CDR1 is SQVTM and CDR2 ANQGSEA. This CDR3 region has 12 residues. Between the trimmed V and J ends, which lost 7 bases and 4 bases, there was a span of 8 bases. This chain's CDR3 is CSAEAGANVLTF. The CDR3, as DNA: TGCAGCGCGGAGGCCGGGGCCAACGTCCTGACTTTC.

The chain links TRBV25-1 to TRBJ2-3, with TRBD2 identical over 14 bases. In germline, CDR1 is MGHDK, CDR2 SYGVNS. The CDR3 length is 17 residues. With 1 base clipped from V and 5 bases from J, the junction kept 5 bases outside the gene matches. CDR3 sequence (DNA): TGTGCCAGCAGTGAATTGGGACTAGCGGGAGTTCGAGATACGCAGTATTTT. Its translation: CASSELGLAGVRDTQYF.

This chain uses TRBV27 with TRBJ1-3, with 8 bases fitting TRBD1. V was pared by 5 bases and J by 3 bases, with 9 bases of the junction left unmatched. Germline V gene sequence: CDR1 MNHEY, CDR2 SMNVEV (reference sequence). The CDR3 spans 16 residues. CDR3 bases: TGTGCCAGCAGTCCATCAGGGGGCGGAGGTGGAAACACCATATATTTT. Protein: CASSPSGGGGGNTIYF.

This chain uses TRBV5-6 with TRBJ2-7; a weak D match, TRBD1 (5 bases). The V and J ends lost 3 bases and 0 bases respectively, with 13 bases between them. The germline V gene has CDR1 SGHDT and CDR2 YYEEEE. The CDR3 contains 15 residues. CDR3 sequence: CASSSLGPRSYEQYF. The CDR3 coding sequence is TGTGCCAGCAGCTCTTTGGGGCCTCGCTCCTACGAGCAGTACTTC.

This clone was counted only a few times. The rearrangement joins TRBV7-2 to TRBJ2-7; possible D gene TRBD1, 6 bases. V lost 0 bases, J lost 5 bases, and 14 bases lay in between. CDR3 length: 15 residues. The germline V gene has CDR1 SGHTA and CDR2 FQGNSA. The CDR3 DNA sequence: TGTGCCAGCAGCTTAGCGGGTGCAGGGGCGGACGAGCAGTACTTC. This codes for CASSLAGAGADEQYF.

This clone came up a few times. The chain couples TRBV6-5 to TRBJ2-1; 11 bases map to TRBD2. After removal of 6 bases from V and 12 bases from J, the junction contained 4 bases not matched to a gene. The CDR3 is made up of 12 amino acids. Germline V gene lookup returns CDR1 MNHEY and CDR2 SVGAGI. The CDR3 DNA reads as TGTGCCAGCAGAACCCTAGCGGGAGGGCAGTTCTTC. This encodes CASRTLAGGQFF.

The CDR3 DNA follows: TGTGCCAGCAGCTTAGCCCCCTCTACAGGGAACTATGGCTACACCTTC. It specifies CASSLAPSTGNYGYTF. This chain uses TRBV7-2 with TRBJ1-2; D is perhaps TRBD1 (6 bases). Looked up from germline, CDR1 is SGHTA and CDR2 is FQGNSA. The length of the CDR3 is 16 residues. Trimming cost V 0 bases and J 2 bases, with 13 bases left between them.

This clone occurred once. J is TRBJ2-1 and V is TRBV28; 10 bases are shared with TRBD1. The germline CDR1 and CDR2 sequences are MDHEN and SYDVKM. The V and J ends lost 3 bases and 12 bases, in that order; junction bases with no gene match: 17. This CDR3 has 17 residues. The CDR3 protein is CASSLRGGWDRGVGQFF. CDR3 nucleotide sequence: TGTGCCAGCAGTTTGAGGGGTGGGTGGGACAGGGGAGTTGGGCAGTTCTTC.

This chain links TRBV30 with TRBJ2-2; D possibly corresponds to TRBD1 (5 bases). The V and J ends lost 2 bases and 5 bases respectively, with 15 bases between them. Looked up from germline, CDR1 is GTSNPN and CDR2 is SVGIG (reference sequence). The CDR3 loop spans 15 amino acids. Here the CDR3 DNA reads TGTGCCTGGAGTCGAGCTGACAGAAGAACCGGGGAGCTGTTTTTT. Amino acids: CAWSRADRRTGELFF.